This TCR beta chain is drawn from a study of memory CD4+ T cells and cytomegalovirus serostatus. The wider study: This sample comes from healthy Belgian adults, fewer than ten CMV seropositive, roughly 22 seronegative.

The sort gate was single viable CD3+CD4+CD8-CD45RO+ cells for memory CD4+ T cells. With 5 bases clipped from V and 3 bases from J, the junction kept 5 bases outside the gene matches. Looked up from germline, CDR1 is SGHAT and CDR2 is FQDESV (reference sequence). The CDR3 runs to 15 residues. The authors' processing: After removing out-of-frame reads, millions of distinct TCRbeta sequences remained. Sequencing used immunoSEQ multiplex PCR; TCRdb keeps in-frame clones, though not all of them. V and J calls and clone size are given by that table; D and trimming were obtained from the DNA. In the table there are about 62,000 clones, 75% to 80% of which are singletons.

This chain connects TRBV11-1 to TRBJ2-1, with 9 bases identical to TRBD2. Sequencing was done on a sample of memory CD4+ T cells from blood. This clonotype was sampled from an adult in good health and CMV-seropositive. The DNA of the CDR3 is TGTGCCAGCAGCCCGGGACTAGCCCGCTACAATGAGCAGTTCTTC. Residues: CASSPGLARYNEQFF.